The rows below give T cell receptor beta chains drawn from one sample of a study of blood T cell repertoires in COVID-19. The table came from immunoSEQ multiplex PCR; TCRdb's copy has only in-frame clones and leaves some out. Here the sample spans 95,000 to 150,000 clones, roughly 84% being singletons. Input material: PBMCs or T cells enriched from blood (not recorded which). These TCRs come from a woman aged 25 to 39 who had recovered from COVID-19. The CDR3 runs from the conserved cysteine through the conserved F or W. A D gene is named only where the DNA matches it firmly. Expanded clones get a size class; other rows say once, few or many, or leave the size out.

V,size,D,J,DNA,CDR3
TRBV19,once,TRBD2,TRBJ2-7,TGTGCCAGTAGCGTCCCGGGACTAGCGGGAGGGCCGATCGAGCAGTACTTC,CASSVPGLAGGPIEQYF
TRBV6-2/TRBV6-3,.,.,TRBJ2-1,TGTGCCAGCAGTTACGCGGGATTCTCCTACAATGAGCAGTTCTTC,CASSYAGFSYNEQFF
TRBV5-8,.,.,TRBJ1-2,TGTGCCAGCAGCTTGGTGGGCAGAACTAACTATGGCTACACCTTC,CASSLVGRTNYGYTF
TRBV14,once,TRBD2,TRBJ2-1,TGTGCCAGCACACGTAGTAGCGGGAATAATGAGCAGTTCTTC,CASTRSSGNNEQFF
TRBV28,.,TRBD2,TRBJ2-3,TGTGCCAGCCGCCGGGAGGCGGAAACAGATACGCAGTATTTT,CASRREAETDTQYF
TRBV4-2,.,TRBD2,TRBJ2-7,TGTGCCAGCAGCCAACTAGCGGGAGGGGCGAGCTCCTACGAGCAGTACTTC,CASSQLAGGASSYEQYF
TRBV2,.,.,TRBJ1-5,TGTGCCAGCAGTGGGTCTGGGGGCGGACAGCCCCAGCATTTT,CASSGSGGGQPQHF
TRBV24-1,.,TRBD2,TRBJ2-5,TGTGCCACCAGTGACCAAGGGACTAGCGGACAAGAGACCCAGTACTTC,CATSDQGTSGQETQYF
TRBV5-1,.,.,TRBJ2-1,TGCGCCAGCAGCTTGGCAGGGGAAGGTGTCTACAATGAGCAGTTCTTC,CASSLAGEGVYNEQFF
TRBV4-1,once,.,TRBJ1-6,TGCGCCAGCAGCCAAGGTACAGGGCTCAATTCACCCCTCCACTTT,CASSQGTGLNSPLHF
TRBV28,.,.,TRBJ2-3,TGTGCCAGCAGTTCATTAGCGGTTGGGTGGACAGATACGCAGTATTTT,CASSSLAVGWTDTQYF
TRBV3-1/TRBV3-2,.,.,TRBJ2-2,TGTGCCAGCAGCCGAAGGGGTCCCGGGGAGCTGTTTTTT,CASSRRGPGELFF
TRBV27,.,.,TRBJ1-5,TGTGCCAGCAGTGCGGGTGTGTTACAGCCCCAGCATTTT,CASSAGVLQPQHF
TRBV19,.,.,TRBJ2-7,TGTGCCAGTAGTATAGTAGGGGGATCCTACGAGCAGTACTTC,CASSIVGGSYEQYF
TRBV13,.,TRBD2,TRBJ2-5,TGTGCCAGCAGCGCCCGCTCTAGCGGGAGCCCCTGGGAGACCCAGTACTTC,CASSARSSGSPWETQYF
TRBV2,.,.,TRBJ1-4,TGTGCCAGCGGGGCCATGGGGAAGACTAATGAAAAACTGTTTTTT,CASGAMGKTNEKLFF
TRBV5-1,.,.,TRBJ2-1,TGCGCCAGCAGCATCCGAAGTGGAGCAGGCGGGTACAATGAGCAGTTCTTC,CASSIRSGAGGYNEQFF
TRBV27,.,TRBD2,TRBJ2-1,TGTGCCAGCAGTTTGAGGCTAGCGGACGTACAAGAGCAGTTCTTC,CASSLRLADVQEQFF
TRBV5-5,.,.,TRBJ1-1,TGTGCCAGCAGCTTGGATCCGGGTGGGGCTTTCTTT,CASSLDPGGAFF
TRBV9,.,.,TRBJ2-5,TGTGCCAGCAGCGTGGGAGGAGAAGAGACCCAGTACTTC,CASSVGGEETQYF
TRBV2,.,TRBD2,TRBJ2-7,TGTGCCAGCAGCGCTAGCGGGAGGGCCCGGGAGCAGTACTTC,CASSASGRAREQYF
TRBV28,.,.,TRBJ2-5,TGTGCCAGCAGTTCCCGATGGCGGGACGGGGAGACCCAGTACTTC,CASSSRWRDGETQYF
TRBV6-2/TRBV6-3,.,TRBD1,TRBJ2-7,TGTGCCAGCAGTTACCCGAACCGCGGGACAGGGGGCCTCTCCTACGAGCAGTACTTC,CASSYPNRGTGGLSYEQYF
TRBV25-1,few,.,TRBJ1-6,TGTGCCAGCAGTGCTCCCGGGGGGGGGTTGAATTCACCCCTCCACTTT,CASSAPGGGLNSPLHF
TRBV24-1,once,TRBD1,TRBJ2-4,TGTGCCACCAGTGATTCGGTACAGGGGGACAAAAACATTCAGTACTTC,CATSDSVQGDKNIQYF